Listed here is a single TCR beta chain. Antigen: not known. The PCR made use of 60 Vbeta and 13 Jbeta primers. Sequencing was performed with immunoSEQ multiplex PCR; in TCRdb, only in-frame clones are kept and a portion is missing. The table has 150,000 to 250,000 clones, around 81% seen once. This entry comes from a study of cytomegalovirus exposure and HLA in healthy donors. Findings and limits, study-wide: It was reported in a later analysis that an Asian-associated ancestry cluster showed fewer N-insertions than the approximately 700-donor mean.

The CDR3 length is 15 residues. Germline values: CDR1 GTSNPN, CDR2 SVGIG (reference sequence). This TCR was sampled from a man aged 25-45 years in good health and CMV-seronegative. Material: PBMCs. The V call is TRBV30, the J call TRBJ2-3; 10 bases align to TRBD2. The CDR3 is CAGGQGAGGADTQYF. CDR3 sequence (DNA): TGTGCAGGAGGACAGGGAGCGGGAGGGGCAGATACGCAGTATTTT.